This passage covers 2 T cell receptor beta chains from one sample sequenced in a study of T cell repertoires in ileal Crohn's disease. Assay: immunoSEQ multiplex PCR; the TCRdb copy retains only in-frame clones and omits some. The table includes about 3,700 clones, roughly three quarters detected once. Time point in this sample: neoterminal ileum biopsy at postoperative endoscopy, about 6 months after surgery. Sequencing was done on a sample of ileal tissue. All receptors derive from an adult with Crohn's disease.

The chain links TRBV5-8 to TRBJ2-2; 7 positions agree with TRBD2. The CDR3 has 18 residues. Germline V gene data show CDR1 as SGHTS and CDR2 as YDEGEE. Trimming took 4 bases from V and 0 from J; bases not matched to a gene: 12. For the CDR3, the DNA is TGTGCCAGCAGCGTTTTCGGCGGGAGAGGGGCGAACACCGGGGAGCTGTTTTTT. Encoded protein: CASSVFGGRGANTGELFF.

The chain carries TRBV29-1 and TRBJ2-7; a weak D match, TRBD2 (5 bases). The ends were cut back, 2 bases at V and 6 bases at J, with 11 bases in the middle. The CDR3 is made up of 12 amino acids. The germline V gene encodes CDR1 SQVTM and CDR2 ANQGSEA. The CDR3 region has the DNA TGCAGCGTTGAAAGGGCGGACTGCGAGCAGTACTTC. Amino acids: CSVERADCEQYF.